This note documents a single T cell receptor beta chain sequence. Antigen specificity is unknown. A read error is possible here, since a much larger clone lies one base away. The data stem from a study of early T cells in non-severe SARS-CoV-2 infection. For the study at large: Bulk RNA taken from unsorted whole blood was sequenced, leaving chains unpaired.

Via MiXCR, TCRdb re-called the 5' RACE reads, giving one row per CDR3 protein. The table lists roughly 52,000 distinct CDR3 sequences, 8% of them singletons. The CDR3 has 13 residues. The germline V gene encodes CDR1 DFQATT and CDR2 SNEGSKA (reference sequence). General study results and limits: Matches to VDJdb favored anti-spike CD8 responses and missed private and CD4 specificities.

Sample: whole blood. The clonotype comes from an adult who was a healthcare worker with PCR-confirmed SARS-CoV-2 infection or an uninfected control (not recorded which). V and J are TRBV20-1 and TRBJ1-2; D may be TRBD1 (6 bases). CDR3 protein: CTYGGNTNYGYTF. DNA of the CDR3: TGCACCTATGGGGGCAACACTAACTATGGCTACACCTTC.